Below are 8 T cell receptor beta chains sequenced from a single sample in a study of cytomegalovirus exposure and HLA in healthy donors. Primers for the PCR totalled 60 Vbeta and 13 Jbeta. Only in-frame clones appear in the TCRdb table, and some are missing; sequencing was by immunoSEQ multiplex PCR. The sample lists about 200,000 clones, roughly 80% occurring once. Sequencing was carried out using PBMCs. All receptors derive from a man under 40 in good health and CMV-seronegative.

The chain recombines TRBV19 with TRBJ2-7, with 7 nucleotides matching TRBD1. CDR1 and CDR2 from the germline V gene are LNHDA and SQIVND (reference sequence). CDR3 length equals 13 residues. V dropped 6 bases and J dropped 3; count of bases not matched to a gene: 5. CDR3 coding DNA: TGTGCCAGTAGCCCCACAGGGGACTACGAGCAGTACTTC. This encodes CASSPTGDYEQYF. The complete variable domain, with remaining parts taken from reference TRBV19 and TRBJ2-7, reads DGGITQSPKYLFRKEGQNVTLSCEQNLNHDAMYWYRQDPGQGLRLIYYSQIVNDFQKGDIAEGYSVSREKKESFPLTVTSAQKNPTAFYLCASSPTGDYEQYFGPGTRLTVT.

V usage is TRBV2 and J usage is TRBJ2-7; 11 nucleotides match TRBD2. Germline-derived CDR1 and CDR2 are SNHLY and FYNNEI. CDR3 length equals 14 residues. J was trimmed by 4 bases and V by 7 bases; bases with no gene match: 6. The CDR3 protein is CASTFSGGAYEQYF. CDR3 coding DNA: TGTGCCAGCACCTTTAGCGGGGGGGCTTACGAGCAGTACTTC.

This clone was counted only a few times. The CDR3 is CASSFRGLSNQPQHF. CDR3 DNA sequence: TGTGCCAGCAGCTTTAGGGGGCTAAGCAATCAGCCCCAGCATTTT. The chain joins TRBV5-6 to TRBJ1-5; 7 bases line up with TRBD1. Germline CDR1 and CDR2: SGHDT and YYEEEE. Germline trimming cut 2 bases from V and 1 base from J; bases unmatched to any gene: 3. This CDR3 region has 15 residues.

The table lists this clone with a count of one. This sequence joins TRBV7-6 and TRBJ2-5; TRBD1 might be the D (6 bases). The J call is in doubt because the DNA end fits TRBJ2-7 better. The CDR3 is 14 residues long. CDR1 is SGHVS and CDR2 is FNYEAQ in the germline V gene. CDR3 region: CASSLGTGSYEQYF. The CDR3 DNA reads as TGTGCCAGCAGCTTAGGTACAGGGAGCTACGAGCAGTACTTC.

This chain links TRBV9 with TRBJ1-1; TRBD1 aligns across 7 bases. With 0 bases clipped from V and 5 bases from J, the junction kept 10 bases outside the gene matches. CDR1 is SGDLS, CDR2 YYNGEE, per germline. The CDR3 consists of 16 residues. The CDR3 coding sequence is TGTGCCAGCAGCGTAGTGGGGACAGCGGAGAGGACTGAAGCTTTCTTT. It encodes CASSVVGTAERTEAFF. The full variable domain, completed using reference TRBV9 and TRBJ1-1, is DSGVTQTPKHLITATGQRVTLRCSPRSGDLSVYWYQQSLDQGLQFLIQYYNGEERAKGNILERFSAQQFPDLHSELNLSSLELGDSALYFCASSVVGTAERTEAFFGQGTRLTVV.

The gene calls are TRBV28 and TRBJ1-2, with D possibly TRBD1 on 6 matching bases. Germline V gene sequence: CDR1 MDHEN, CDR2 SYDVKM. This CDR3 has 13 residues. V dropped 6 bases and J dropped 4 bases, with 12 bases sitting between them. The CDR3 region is CASRVGGVYGYTF. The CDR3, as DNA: TGTGCCAGCAGAGTAGGGGGGGTCTATGGCTACACCTTC.

CDR3 sequence (DNA): TGTGCCAGCAGCTACAGGGGACTAGGCTCCTACGAGCAGTACTTC. This sequence encodes CASSYRGLGSYEQYF. The V call is TRBV6-1, the J call TRBJ2-7; maybe TRBD2 (8 bases). The CDR3 runs 15 residues. Trimming removed 6 bases at V and 0 bases at J, with 15 bases between. The germline CDR1 and CDR2 sequences are MNHNS and SASEGT.

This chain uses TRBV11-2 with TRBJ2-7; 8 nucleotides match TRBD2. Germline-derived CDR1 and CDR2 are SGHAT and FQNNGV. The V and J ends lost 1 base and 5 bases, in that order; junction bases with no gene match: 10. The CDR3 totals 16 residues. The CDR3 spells CASSLAAGLVFNEQYF. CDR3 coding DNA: TGTGCCAGCAGCTTAGCAGCGGGACTAGTTTTCAACGAGCAGTACTTC.